One sample yielded the 6 T cell receptor beta chains listed below, sequenced in a study of CD8 T cells in Susac syndrome. The RNA, about 0.5 to 1 ug, was put through reverse transcription using random hexamers. In TCRdb, the immunoSEQ multiplex PCR reads were re-called with MiXCR into one record per CDR3 protein. The sample lists approximately 210,000 distinct CDR3 sequences; less than 95% were seen once. The sample consisted of CD4+ T cells from PBMCs. Source of these receptors: a human donor with Susac syndrome.

J is TRBJ1-2 and V is TRBV28, with TRBD1 matching 7 bases. CDR3 size: 14 residues. The V gene's germline CDR1 is MDHEN and CDR2 SYDVKM. The trim removed 5 bases at V and 0 bases at J, leaving 3 bases unmatched. The CDR3 DNA reads as TGTGCCAGCAGTGGGACAGCTGCTAACTATGGCTACACCTTC. This codes for CASSGTAANYGYTF.

The chain employs TRBV7-3 and TRBJ2-1; possible D gene TRBD1, 5 bases. In germline, CDR1 is SGHTA, CDR2 FQGTGA. The CDR3 runs 15 residues. V gave up 2 bases and J gave up 7 bases, with 15 bases separating them. The CDR3 region is CASSLWGGTTNEQFF. In DNA form, the CDR3 reads TGTGCCAGCAGCTTATGGGGCGGAACGACTAATGAGCAGTTCTTC.

V and J are TRBV12-3 or TRBV12-4 and TRBJ1-1; D unclear. The CDR3 runs 14 residues. The V gene lost 2 bases and the J gene lost 1 base, with 8 bases spanning the gap. The CDR3 DNA reads as TGTGCCAGCAGTTTAACAGACGAGAACACTGAAGCTTTCTTT. It encodes CASSLTDENTEAFF.

This chain connects TRBV4-3 to TRBJ2-2, with 14 bases that match TRBD2. V dropped 5 bases and J dropped 8; count of bases not matched to a gene: 7. This CDR3 region has 16 residues. The germline CDR1 and CDR2 sequences are LGHNA and YSLEER. The CDR3 protein is CASSYAGTSGGGELFF. CDR3 bases: TGCGCCAGCAGCTACGCCGGGACTAGCGGGGGTGGGGAGCTGTTTTTT.

V gene TRBV18 combines with J gene TRBJ1-6; D is unclear. Deletions cut 3 bases from V and 8 bases from J, with 8 bases between. CDR3 size: 13 residues. CDR1 is KGHSH and CDR2 is LQKENI in the germline V gene. The CDR3 region is CASSPPSDSPLHF. The CDR3 DNA reads TGTGCCAGCTCACCTCCATCGGATTCACCCCTCCACTTT.

The CDR3 sequence is CASSLSPEAYEQYF. CDR3 sequence (DNA): TGTGCCAGCAGCCTCAGCCCCGAGGCCTACGAGCAGTACTTC. The V and J genes are TRBV7-2 and TRBJ2-7, with D hard to call. The CDR3 is 14 amino acids. Germline V gene data show CDR1 as SGHTA and CDR2 as FQGNSA. Trimming removed 5 bases at V and 2 bases at J, with 13 bases between.